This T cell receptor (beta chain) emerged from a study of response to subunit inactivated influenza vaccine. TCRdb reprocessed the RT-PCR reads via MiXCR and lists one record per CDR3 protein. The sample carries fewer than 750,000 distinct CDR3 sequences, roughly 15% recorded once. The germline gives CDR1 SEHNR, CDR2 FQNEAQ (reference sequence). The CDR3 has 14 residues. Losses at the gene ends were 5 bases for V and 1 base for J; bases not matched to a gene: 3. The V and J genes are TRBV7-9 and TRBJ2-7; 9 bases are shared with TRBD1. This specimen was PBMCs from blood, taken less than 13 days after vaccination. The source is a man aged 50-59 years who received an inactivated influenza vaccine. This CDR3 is CASSQQGASYEQYF. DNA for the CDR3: TGTGCCAGCAGCCAACAGGGGGCTTCCTACGAGCAGTACTTC.